This entry concerns a single T cell receptor (beta chain). Antigen specificity is unknown. This CDR3 is 16 amino acids long. Germline V gene data show CDR1 as SGHKS and CDR2 as YYEKEE (reference sequence). TCRdb reprocessed the 5' RACE reads, keeping one entry per CDR3 protein, no DNA. This table lists around 410,000 distinct CDR3 sequences. This record comes from a study of monozygotic twins with inflammatory bowel disease. Study-level results: A reduction in TCRbeta diversity (inverse Simpson) was seen in IBD patients relative to healthy co-twins. Sharing of clonotypes with others was lower in IBD patients than in healthy twins, and this was especially so with disease activity. Limited power may explain why concordant and discordant twins showed no difference in repertoire similarity.

V gene TRBV5-5 combines with J gene TRBJ2-5; no DNA is available, so the TRBD1 call from TCRdb remains unchecked. The source of this sequence is a human donor with ulcerative colitis or Crohn's disease, or a healthy co-twin of an affected twin (not recorded which). Specimen: blood. The CDR3 region is CASSFAPTGGKETQYF. Using reference TRBV5-5 and TRBJ2-5 for the parts outside the CDR3, the full variable domain is DAGVTQSPTHLIKTRGQQVTLRCSPISGHKSVSWYQQVLGQGPQFIFQYYEKEERGRGNFPDRFSARQFPNYSSELNVNALLLGDSALYLCASSFAPTGGKETQYFGPGTRLLVL.